Listed below are T cell receptor beta chains from one sample, sequenced in a study of shared clonotypes between healthy human individuals. Profiled with immunoSEQ multiplex PCR; TCRdb holds only in-frame clones, not every one. The table has 2 million to 3 million clones, approximately 93% seen once. Sequencing was done on a sample of naive CD4+ T cells from PBMCs. The receptor set was obtained from a man younger than 30 in good health. Some clones in this sample may be carry-over from other donors' samples. The CDR3 runs from the conserved cysteine through the conserved F or W. The order of the fields is J gene, V gene, clone size, D gene, CDR3 DNA, CDR3 protein. A D gene is named only where the DNA matches it firmly. A row's size may be missing; if present it is once, few, many or a size class.

j_call: TRBJ1-3; v_call: TRBV30; clone_size: NA; d_call: NA; cdr3_nt: TGTGCCTGGAGTGACGAGGCCTCTGGAAACACCATATATTTT; cdr3_aa: CAWSDEASGNTIYF
j_call: TRBJ2-2; v_call: TRBV5-1; clone_size: NA; d_call: TRBD1; cdr3_nt: TGCGCCAGCAGCTTCCCCAGACAGGGTATTAACACCGGGGAGCTGTTTTTT; cdr3_aa: CASSFPRQGINTGELFF
j_call: TRBJ1-6; v_call: TRBV7-9; clone_size: NA; d_call: NA; cdr3_nt: TGTGCCAGCAGCAGATCCGGGACGGAGAAGGAGCCCCTCCACTTT; cdr3_aa: CASSRSGTEKEPLHF
j_call: TRBJ2-2; v_call: TRBV7-9; clone_size: NA; d_call: TRBD1; cdr3_nt: TGTGCCAGCAGCCAGTTAACAGGGGGCGTTGGGGCCGGGGAGCTGTTTTTT; cdr3_aa: CASSQLTGGVGAGELFF
j_call: TRBJ2-7; v_call: TRBV7-3; clone_size: NA; d_call: NA; cdr3_nt: TGTGCCAGCAGCTTAGGGGGCGGTCTCTCCTACGAGCAGTACTTC; cdr3_aa: CASSLGGGLSYEQYF
j_call: TRBJ2-1; v_call: TRBV5-6; clone_size: NA; d_call: TRBD2; cdr3_nt: TGTGCCAGCAGCTTGGAATTTAACGCGGGACTACGTGGGGAGCAGTTCTTC; cdr3_aa: CASSLEFNAGLRGEQFF
j_call: TRBJ2-7; v_call: TRBV6-5; clone_size: NA; d_call: NA; cdr3_nt: TGTGCCAGCAGAAAGGGTCCCTACGAGCAGTACTTC; cdr3_aa: CASRKGPYEQYF
j_call: TRBJ1-3; v_call: TRBV28; clone_size: NA; d_call: NA; cdr3_nt: TGTGCCAGCAGTTCCGAGGGGCATGGAAACACCATATATTTT; cdr3_aa: CASSSEGHGNTIYF
j_call: TRBJ2-1; v_call: TRBV28; clone_size: NA; d_call: TRBD2; cdr3_nt: TGTGCCAGCCCCCCGCCGGGACTAACGAACAATGAGCAGTTCTTC; cdr3_aa: CASPPPGLTNNEQFF
j_call: TRBJ2-7; v_call: TRBV5-1; clone_size: NA; d_call: NA; cdr3_nt: TGCGCCAGCAGCTTGGAGGGCAGGGGTGACGAGCAGTACTTC; cdr3_aa: CASSLEGRGDEQYF
j_call: TRBJ1-1; v_call: TRBV30; clone_size: NA; d_call: NA; cdr3_nt: TGTGCCTGGAGTGTTGGAGGGGGGAACACTGAAGCTTTCTTT; cdr3_aa: CAWSVGGGNTEAFF
j_call: TRBJ2-3; v_call: TRBV5-5; clone_size: NA; d_call: NA; cdr3_nt: TGTGCCAGCAGCTTGGACTACACAGATACGCAGTATTTT; cdr3_aa: CASSLDYTDTQYF
j_call: TRBJ2-2; v_call: TRBV10-3; clone_size: NA; d_call: NA; cdr3_nt: TGTGCCATCACGGGGAACACCGGGGAGCTGTTTTTT; cdr3_aa: CAITGNTGELFF
j_call: TRBJ1-3; v_call: TRBV6-6; clone_size: NA; d_call: TRBD1; cdr3_nt: TGTGCCAGCAGTTACTCGAGGACAGGGTACGGAAACACCATATATTTT; cdr3_aa: CASSYSRTGYGNTIYF
j_call: TRBJ2-1; v_call: TRBV6-6; clone_size: NA; d_call: TRBD1; cdr3_nt: TGTGCCAGCAGGTTTGCCTCAGGGGGACCGAGCTTCTTC; cdr3_aa: CASRFASGGPSFF
j_call: TRBJ2-2; v_call: TRBV6-5; clone_size: NA; d_call: NA; cdr3_nt: TGTGCCAGCAGTCCCTCGTGGGGGAGCACCGGGGAGCTGTTTTTT; cdr3_aa: CASSPSWGSTGELFF
j_call: TRBJ1-1; v_call: TRBV5-4; clone_size: NA; d_call: TRBD1; cdr3_nt: TGTGCCAGCAGCTTGGCCAGGGGGCGGACTGAAGCTTTCTTT; cdr3_aa: CASSLARGRTEAFF
j_call: TRBJ1-2; v_call: TRBV7-2; clone_size: once; d_call: NA; cdr3_nt: TGTGCCAGCAGCTTAGCACAGGGAGAGGGCTACACCTTC; cdr3_aa: CASSLAQGEGYTF
j_call: TRBJ1-2; v_call: TRBV5-1; clone_size: NA; d_call: NA; cdr3_nt: TGCGCCAGCAGCTTAGGGCAGGCCCTCTATGGCTACACCTTC; cdr3_aa: CASSLGQALYGYTF
j_call: TRBJ1-3; v_call: TRBV6-5; clone_size: NA; d_call: NA; cdr3_nt: TGTGCCAGCAGGATAATTTCTGGAAACACCATATATTTT; cdr3_aa: CASRIISGNTIYF
j_call: TRBJ1-4; v_call: TRBV5-1; clone_size: NA; d_call: TRBD1; cdr3_nt: TGCGCCAGCAGCTTGGAGGGACAGGGAGGAGAAAAACTGTTTTTT; cdr3_aa: CASSLEGQGGEKLFF
j_call: TRBJ2-4; v_call: TRBV14; clone_size: NA; d_call: NA; cdr3_nt: TGTGCCAGCAGCCAAGATCTGAGGGGAAACATTCAGTACTTC; cdr3_aa: CASSQDLRGNIQYF
j_call: TRBJ1-1; v_call: TRBV28; clone_size: NA; d_call: NA; cdr3_nt: TGTGCCAGCAGTTTATCACAGATGAGGGGAGCGGCTTTCTTT; cdr3_aa: CASSLSQMRGAAFF
j_call: TRBJ2-1; v_call: TRBV7-3; clone_size: NA; d_call: TRBD2; cdr3_nt: TGTGCCAGCAGCCCGGGGACTAGCGGAGACAATGAGCAGTTCTTC; cdr3_aa: CASSPGTSGDNEQFF
j_call: TRBJ1-1; v_call: TRBV6-6; clone_size: NA; d_call: NA; cdr3_nt: TGTGCCAGCAGTTACCTGGGGGCCAGGGATTTAAAAGCTTTCTTT; cdr3_aa: CASSYLGARDLKAFF
j_call: TRBJ2-5; v_call: TRBV9; clone_size: once; d_call: NA; cdr3_nt: TGTGCCAGCAGCGCACACCGGGCAGCCGGGGAGACCCAGTACTTC; cdr3_aa: CASSAHRAAGETQYF
j_call: TRBJ1-3; v_call: TRBV5-1; clone_size: NA; d_call: NA; cdr3_nt: TGCGCCAGCAGCTTGGCGGGCCTCTCTGGAAACACCATATATTTT; cdr3_aa: CASSLAGLSGNTIYF
j_call: TRBJ2-7; v_call: TRBV7-9; clone_size: NA; d_call: NA; cdr3_nt: TGTGCCAGCAGCTTAACCTCTGGGGGAGACGAGCAGTACTTC; cdr3_aa: CASSLTSGGDEQYF
j_call: TRBJ2-1; v_call: TRBV28; clone_size: NA; d_call: TRBD1; cdr3_nt: TGTGCCAGCAGACAACCCACAGGGGCCTACAATGAGCAGTTCTTC; cdr3_aa: CASRQPTGAYNEQFF
j_call: TRBJ2-5; v_call: TRBV9; clone_size: NA; d_call: NA; cdr3_nt: TGTGCCAGCAGCTTCACGACCAGCGGGACCCAGTACTTC; cdr3_aa: CASSFTTSGTQYF
j_call: TRBJ1-2; v_call: TRBV21-1; clone_size: once; d_call: NA; cdr3_nt: TGTGCCAGCAGCAAAGGGCCAGAGAACTATGGCTACACCTTC; cdr3_aa: CASSKGPENYGYTF
j_call: TRBJ1-1; v_call: TRBV9; clone_size: NA; d_call: NA; cdr3_nt: TGTGCCAGCAGCGTAGGCCCAGCGGCGACAGCTTTCTTT; cdr3_aa: CASSVGPAATAFF
j_call: TRBJ2-5; v_call: TRBV5-1; clone_size: NA; d_call: NA; cdr3_nt: TGCGCCAGCAGCTTGGCCGTTGGGTCCCAAGAGACCCAGTACTTC; cdr3_aa: CASSLAVGSQETQYF
j_call: TRBJ2-3; v_call: TRBV10-3; clone_size: once; d_call: NA; cdr3_nt: TGTGCCATCGCACTAGCAACAGATACGCAGTATTTT; cdr3_aa: CAIALATDTQYF
j_call: TRBJ2-3; v_call: TRBV5-6; clone_size: NA; d_call: NA; cdr3_nt: TGTGCCAGCAGCCTGACAACCACTAGCACAGATACGCAGTATTTT; cdr3_aa: CASSLTTTSTDTQYF
j_call: TRBJ2-3; v_call: TRBV27; clone_size: NA; d_call: TRBD1; cdr3_nt: TGTGCCAGCAGACAGGGGGCCGGCACAGATACGCAGTATTTT; cdr3_aa: CASRQGAGTDTQYF
j_call: TRBJ1-1; v_call: TRBV7-3; clone_size: NA; d_call: NA; cdr3_nt: TGTGCCAGCGGCGCAGGGCATACGGGTGAAGCTTTCTTT; cdr3_aa: CASGAGHTGEAFF
j_call: TRBJ1-3; v_call: TRBV4-2; clone_size: NA; d_call: NA; cdr3_nt: TGTGCCAGCAGCCCCCCGGGTGGGTTTCGGCAAAACACCATATATTTT; cdr3_aa: CASSPPGGFRQNTIYF
j_call: TRBJ1-5; v_call: TRBV27; clone_size: NA; d_call: NA; cdr3_nt: TGTGCCACCAAGGGTGGTAGCAATCAGCCCCAGCATTTT; cdr3_aa: CATKGGSNQPQHF
j_call: TRBJ1-5; v_call: TRBV2; clone_size: NA; d_call: NA; cdr3_nt: TGTGCCAGCAAAGAGGCAGCCCCCTTAGGCAATCAGCCCCAGCATTTT; cdr3_aa: CASKEAAPLGNQPQHF
j_call: TRBJ1-4; v_call: TRBV9; clone_size: NA; d_call: NA; cdr3_nt: TGTGCCAGCAGCGTAGGGATTCATGAAAAACTGTTTTTT; cdr3_aa: CASSVGIHEKLFF
j_call: TRBJ2-7; v_call: TRBV6-5; clone_size: NA; d_call: NA; cdr3_nt: TGTGCCAGCAGCTCCCTGGACGGGGGAGTGGACGAGCAGTACTTC; cdr3_aa: CASSSLDGGVDEQYF
j_call: TRBJ1-6; v_call: TRBV7-9; clone_size: once; d_call: NA; cdr3_nt: TGTGCCAGCAGCTTAGTAGGGGATTATTCACCCCTCCACTTT; cdr3_aa: CASSLVGDYSPLHF
j_call: TRBJ1-4; v_call: TRBV28; clone_size: NA; d_call: NA; cdr3_nt: TGTGCCAGCAGTGGCAGATCGGGTGAAAAACTGTTTTTT; cdr3_aa: CASSGRSGEKLFF
j_call: TRBJ2-5; v_call: TRBV14; clone_size: NA; d_call: NA; cdr3_nt: TGTGCCAGCAGCCTATCTCTGGGGGCGCAAGAGACCCAGTACTTC; cdr3_aa: CASSLSLGAQETQYF
j_call: TRBJ2-3; v_call: TRBV2; clone_size: NA; d_call: NA; cdr3_nt: TGTGCCAGCAGCCGCGGGGCAGATACGCAGTATTTT; cdr3_aa: CASSRGADTQYF
j_call: TRBJ1-4; v_call: TRBV6-1; clone_size: NA; d_call: NA; cdr3_nt: TGTGCCAGCAGTGAAGCTGGGTGGGAAAAACTGTTTTTT; cdr3_aa: CASSEAGWEKLFF
j_call: TRBJ2-1; v_call: TRBV27; clone_size: NA; d_call: NA; cdr3_nt: TGTGCCAGCAGTTTATTCGGGAACCCGCTAAGGGAGCAGTTCTTC; cdr3_aa: CASSLFGNPLREQFF
j_call: TRBJ1-5; v_call: TRBV19; clone_size: many; d_call: NA; cdr3_nt: TGTGCCCCCAGCAATCAGCCCCAGCATTTT; cdr3_aa: CAPSNQPQHF